This T cell receptor beta chain was captured by sequencing in a study of beta chain features in type 1 diabetes. Study results and caveats: The VDJ junctions of type 1 diabetes patients carried fewer insertions and more deletions. In all four CD4+ subsets, TCRB CDR3 length was significantly, moderately reduced in type 1 diabetes.

The sequenced template was cDNA made from the entire isolated RNA. Read counts averaged about 3.57 million for samples of naive, central memory and regulatory T cells. The assay was immunoSEQ multiplex PCR, and TCRdb's table has in-frame clones only and misses some. The sample has 300,000 to 350,000 clones, less than 10% seen once. Trimming took 3 bases from V and 1 from J, leaving 10 bases between them. The CDR3 is made up of 15 amino acids. The germline V gene encodes CDR1 LGHNA and CDR2 YNFKEQ. To note about this clone: Antigen: not known.

The specimen was central memory CD4+ T cells from blood. The V and J genes are TRBV4-2 and TRBJ2-1, with D possibly TRBD1 on 6 matching bases. The sequence came from a woman aged 18-29 years in good health. DNA for the CDR3: TGTGCCAGCAGCCATCAGGGGAGTTCCTACAATGAGCAGTTCTTC. Translating gives CASSHQGSSYNEQFF.